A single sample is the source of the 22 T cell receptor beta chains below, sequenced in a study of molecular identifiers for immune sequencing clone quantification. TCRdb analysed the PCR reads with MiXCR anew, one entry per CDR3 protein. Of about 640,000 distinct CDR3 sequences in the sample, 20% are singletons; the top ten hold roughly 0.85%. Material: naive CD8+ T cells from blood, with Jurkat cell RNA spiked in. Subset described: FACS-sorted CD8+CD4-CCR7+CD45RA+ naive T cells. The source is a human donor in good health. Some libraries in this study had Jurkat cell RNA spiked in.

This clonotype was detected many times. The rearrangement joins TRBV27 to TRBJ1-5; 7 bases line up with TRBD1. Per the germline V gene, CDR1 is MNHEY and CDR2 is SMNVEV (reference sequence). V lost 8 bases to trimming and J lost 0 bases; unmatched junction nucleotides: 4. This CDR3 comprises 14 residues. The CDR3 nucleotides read TGTGCCAGCGCCTGGGACAGTAGCAATCAGCCCCAGCATTTT. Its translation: CASAWDSSNQPQHF.

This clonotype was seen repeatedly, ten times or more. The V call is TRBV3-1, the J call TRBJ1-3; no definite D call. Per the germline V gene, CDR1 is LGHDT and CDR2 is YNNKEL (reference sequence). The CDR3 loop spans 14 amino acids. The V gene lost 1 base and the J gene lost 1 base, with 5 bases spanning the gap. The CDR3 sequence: CASSQGYSGNTIYF. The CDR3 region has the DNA TGTGCCAGCAGCCAAGGGTATTCTGGAAACACCATATATTTT.

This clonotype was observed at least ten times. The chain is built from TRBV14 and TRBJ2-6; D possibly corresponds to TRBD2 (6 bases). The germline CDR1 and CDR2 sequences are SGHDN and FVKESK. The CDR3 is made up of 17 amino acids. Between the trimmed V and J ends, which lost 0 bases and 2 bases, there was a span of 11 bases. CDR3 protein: CASSQESGDAGANVLTF. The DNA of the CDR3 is TGTGCCAGCAGCCAAGAGTCGGGAGATGCTGGGGCCAACGTCCTGACTTTC.

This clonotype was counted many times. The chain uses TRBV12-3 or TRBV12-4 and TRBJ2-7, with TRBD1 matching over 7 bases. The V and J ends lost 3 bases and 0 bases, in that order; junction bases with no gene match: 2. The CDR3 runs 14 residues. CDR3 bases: TGTGCCAGCAGTTTCGACAGGGACTCCTACGAGCAGTACTTC. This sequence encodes CASSFDRDSYEQYF.

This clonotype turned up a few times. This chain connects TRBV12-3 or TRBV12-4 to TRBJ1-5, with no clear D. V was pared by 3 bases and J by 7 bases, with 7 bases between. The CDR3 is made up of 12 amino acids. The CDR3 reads CASSLKRQPQHF. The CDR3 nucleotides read TGTGCCAGCAGTTTGAAGAGGCAGCCCCAGCATTTT.

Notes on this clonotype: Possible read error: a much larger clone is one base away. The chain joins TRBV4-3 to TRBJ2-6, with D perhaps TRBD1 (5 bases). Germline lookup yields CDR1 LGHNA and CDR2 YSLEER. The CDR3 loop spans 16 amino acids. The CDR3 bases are TGCGCCAGCAGCCAAGATCGAGCCTCTGGGGCCAACGTCCTGATTTTC. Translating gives CASSQDRASGANVLIF.

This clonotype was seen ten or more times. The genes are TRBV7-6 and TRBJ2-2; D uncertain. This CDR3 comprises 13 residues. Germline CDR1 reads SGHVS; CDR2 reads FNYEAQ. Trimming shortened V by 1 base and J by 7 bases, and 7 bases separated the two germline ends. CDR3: CASSLEFYGELFF. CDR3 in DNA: TGTGCCAGCAGCTTAGAGTTCTACGGGGAGCTGTTTTTT.

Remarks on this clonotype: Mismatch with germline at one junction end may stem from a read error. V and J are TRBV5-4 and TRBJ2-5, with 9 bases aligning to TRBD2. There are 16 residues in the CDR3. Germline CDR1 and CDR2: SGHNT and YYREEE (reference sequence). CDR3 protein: CASSWGYSSGESGDHF. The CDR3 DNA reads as TGTGCCAGCAGCTGGGGATACTCTAGCGGGGAGTCAGGAGACCACTTC.

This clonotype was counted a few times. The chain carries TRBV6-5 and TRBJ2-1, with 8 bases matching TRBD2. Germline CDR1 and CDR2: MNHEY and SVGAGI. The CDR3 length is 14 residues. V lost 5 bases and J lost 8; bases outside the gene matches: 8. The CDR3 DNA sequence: TGTGCCAGCAGTGACGGGACTAGGCCCCATGAGCAGTTCTTC. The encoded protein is CASSDGTRPHEQFF.

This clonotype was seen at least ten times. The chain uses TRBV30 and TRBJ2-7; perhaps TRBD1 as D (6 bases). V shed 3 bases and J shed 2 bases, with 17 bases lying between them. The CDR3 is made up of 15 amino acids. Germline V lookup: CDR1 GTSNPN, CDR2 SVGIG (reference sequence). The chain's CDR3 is CAWRPPTGPPYEQYF. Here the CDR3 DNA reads TGTGCCTGGAGACCCCCGACAGGTCCCCCCTACGAGCAGTACTTC.

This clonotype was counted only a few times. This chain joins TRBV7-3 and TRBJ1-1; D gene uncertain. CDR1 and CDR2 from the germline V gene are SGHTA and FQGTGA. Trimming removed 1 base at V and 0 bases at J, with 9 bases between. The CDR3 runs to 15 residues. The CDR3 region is CASSLSPGLNTEAFF. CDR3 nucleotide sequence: TGTGCCAGCAGCTTAAGCCCGGGATTGAACACTGAAGCTTTCTTT.

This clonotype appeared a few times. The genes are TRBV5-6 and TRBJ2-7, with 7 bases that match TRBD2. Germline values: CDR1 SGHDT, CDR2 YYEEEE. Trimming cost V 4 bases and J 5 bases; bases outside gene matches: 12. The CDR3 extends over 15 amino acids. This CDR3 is CASSLRWGGSDEQYF. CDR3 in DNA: TGTGCCAGCAGCCTGCGGTGGGGGGGTAGCGACGAGCAGTACTTC.

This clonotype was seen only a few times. The CDR3 region is CASSMGGNGELFF. CDR3 sequence (DNA): TGTGCCAGTAGTATGGGGGGGAACGGGGAGCTGTTTTTT. The J gene is TRBJ2-2, the V gene TRBV19; 7 positions agree with TRBD2. The germline V gene encodes CDR1 LNHDA and CDR2 SQIVND (reference sequence). The CDR3 has 13 amino acids. Trimming at V came to 3 bases and at J to 7 bases, leaving 2 bases not matched to a gene.

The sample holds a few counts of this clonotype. Here the CDR3 DNA reads TGTGCCAGCAGAGAGAACGGGGGGCGCCGGAACGAGCAGTACTTC. Translation: CASRENGGRRNEQYF. This rearrangement joins TRBV6-2 or TRBV6-3 to TRBJ2-7; possible D gene TRBD2, 7 bases. From germline, CDR1 is MNHEY and CDR2 SVGEGT. This CDR3 spans 15 amino acids. With 6 bases removed from V and 5 bases from J, the gap between germline ends came to 20 bases.

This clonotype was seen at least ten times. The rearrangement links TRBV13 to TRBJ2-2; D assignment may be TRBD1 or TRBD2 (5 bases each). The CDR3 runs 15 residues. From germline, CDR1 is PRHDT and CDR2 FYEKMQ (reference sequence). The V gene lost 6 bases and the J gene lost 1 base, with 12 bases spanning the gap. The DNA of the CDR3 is TGTGCCAGCAGAGCGAGGGGCGAGAACACCGGGGAGCTGTTTTTT. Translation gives CASRARGENTGELFF.

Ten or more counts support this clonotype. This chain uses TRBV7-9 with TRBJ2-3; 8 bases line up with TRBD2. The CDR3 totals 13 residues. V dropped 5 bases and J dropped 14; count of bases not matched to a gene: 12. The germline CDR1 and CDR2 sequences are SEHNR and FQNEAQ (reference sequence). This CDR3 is CASSVGLAPHPYF. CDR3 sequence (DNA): TGTGCCAGCAGCGTAGGACTAGCCCCTCACCCGTATTTT.

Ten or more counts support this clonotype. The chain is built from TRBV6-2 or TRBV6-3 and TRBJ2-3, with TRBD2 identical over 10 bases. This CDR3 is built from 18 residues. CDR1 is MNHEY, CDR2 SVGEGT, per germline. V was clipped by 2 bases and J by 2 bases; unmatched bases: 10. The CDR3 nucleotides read TGTGCCAGCAGTTACGGCGCCCCTAGCGGGAGAGACACAGATACGCAGTATTTT. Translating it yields CASSYGAPSGRDTDTQYF.

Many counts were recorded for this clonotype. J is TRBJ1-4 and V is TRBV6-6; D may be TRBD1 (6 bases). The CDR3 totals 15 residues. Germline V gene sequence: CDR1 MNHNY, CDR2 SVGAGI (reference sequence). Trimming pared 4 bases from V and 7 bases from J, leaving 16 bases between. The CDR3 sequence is CASSFWTDSREKLFF. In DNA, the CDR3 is TGTGCCAGCAGTTTCTGGACAGATTCTCGTGAAAAACTGTTTTTT.

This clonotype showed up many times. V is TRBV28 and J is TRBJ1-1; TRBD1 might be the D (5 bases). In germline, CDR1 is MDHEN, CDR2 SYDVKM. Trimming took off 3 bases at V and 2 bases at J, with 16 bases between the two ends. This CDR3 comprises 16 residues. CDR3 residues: CASSFNQGDGNTEAFF. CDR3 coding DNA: TGTGCCAGCAGTTTTAATCAGGGAGACGGAAACACTGAAGCTTTCTTT.

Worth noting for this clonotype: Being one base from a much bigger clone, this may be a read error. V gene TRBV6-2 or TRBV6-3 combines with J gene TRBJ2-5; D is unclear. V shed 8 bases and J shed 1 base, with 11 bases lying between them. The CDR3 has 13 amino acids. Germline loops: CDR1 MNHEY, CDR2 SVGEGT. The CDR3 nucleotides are TGTGCCAGCGCGGCAAGCAGCCAAGAGACCCAGTACTTC. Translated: CASAASSQETQYF.

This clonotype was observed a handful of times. The CDR3 loop reads CASNQGLDRVDEQFF. For the CDR3, the DNA is TGTGCCAGCAACCAAGGGCTGGACAGGGTTGATGAGCAGTTCTTC. The rearrangement links TRBV2 to TRBJ2-1; 8 bases line up with TRBD1. The CDR3 contains 15 residues. CDR1 and CDR2 (germline): SNHLY, FYNNEI. The trim removed 7 bases at V and 8 bases at J, leaving 13 bases unmatched. Based on the CDR3 plus reference TRBV2 and TRBJ2-1, the full variable domain is EPEVTQTPSHQVTQMGQEVILRCVPISNHLYFYWYRQILGQKVEFLVSFYNNEISEKSEIFDDQFSVERPDGSNFTLKIRSTKLEDSAMYFCASNQGLDRVDEQFFGPGTRLTVL.

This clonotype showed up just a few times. Written as DNA, the CDR3 is TGTGCCAGCAGTGGAGGGGAGCGTACGCAGTATTTT. It encodes CASSGGERTQYF. The chain carries TRBV2 and TRBJ2-3, with D possibly being TRBD1 or TRBD2 (5 bases each). The CDR3 is 12 residues long. Between the trimmed V and J ends, which lost 4 bases and 8 bases, there was a span of 10 bases. CDR1 is SNHLY and CDR2 is FYNNEI in the germline V gene. Full variable domain (remainder filled in from reference TRBV2 and TRBJ2-3): EPEVTQTPSHQVTQMGQEVILRCVPISNHLYFYWYRQILGQKVEFLVSFYNNEISEKSEIFDDQFSVERPDGSNFTLKIRSTKLEDSAMYFCASSGGERTQYFGPGTRLTVL.